What follows are 27 T cell receptor beta chains derived from one specimen sequenced in a study of CD8+ T cells in alopecia areata. Extraction of RNA preceded its reverse transcription into cDNA, which served as the sequencing template. Repertoires were generated with immunoSEQ multiplex PCR, while TCRdb's copy carries only in-frame clones and drops some. The sample carries hundreds of thousands of clones, roughly two thirds recorded once. This material consisted of CD4+ T cells sorted from blood, taken at week 0. Receptors originate from a human donor with alopecia areata.

V and J are TRBV29-1 and TRBJ2-3, with D possibly being TRBD1 (6 bases). This CDR3 region has 15 residues. Per germline, CDR1 SQVTM and CDR2 ANQGSEA. Trimming removed 7 bases from V and 0 bases from J, with 17 bases in between. Here the CDR3 DNA reads TGCAGCGCGGCGAGGGGGTCAGGTAGCACAGATACGCAGTATTTT. Its translation: CSAARGSGSTDTQYF.

This clone came up a few times. The rearrangement uses TRBV19 and TRBJ1-5; D unresolved. CDR1 LNHDA and CDR2 SQIVND come from the germline V gene (reference sequence). The CDR3 length is 14 residues. V gave up 8 bases and J gave up 0 bases, with 11 bases separating them. CDR3 bases: TGTGCCAGTCAGAGGGCGGGTAGCAATCAGCCCCAGCATTTT. Translation: CASQRAGSNQPQHF.

This clone has a single count. The chain combines TRBV30 with TRBJ2-7; D unresolved. This CDR3 is built from 14 residues. V lost 2 bases and J 4 bases, leaving 15 bases between the germline ends. Germline V CDR1 and CDR2: GTSNPN, SVGIG (reference sequence). The CDR3 nucleotides are TGTGCCTGGAGTTGGTCTTGGGCTTCTTACGAGCAGTACTTC. Translating gives CAWSWSWASYEQYF.

The chain joins TRBV7-6 to TRBJ1-6; D perhaps matches TRBD1 (6 bases). The CDR3 length is 15 residues. Germline V gene data show CDR1 as SGHVS and CDR2 as FNYEAQ. V was shortened by 3 bases and J by 5 bases, with 11 bases between the two germline ends. In DNA, the CDR3 is TGTGCCAGCAGCTTGGGGGGGCAAAATAATTCACCCCTCCACTTT. This translates into CASSLGGQNNSPLHF.

This clone was counted a single time. The rearrangement joins TRBV6-5 to TRBJ1-5, with D tentatively TRBD1 (6 bases). Germline CDR1 reads MNHEY; CDR2 reads SVGAGI. With 2 bases removed from V and 6 bases from J, the gap between germline ends came to 14 bases. This CDR3 contains 15 residues. The CDR3 is CASSYGGQGIQPQHF. Written as DNA, the CDR3 is TGTGCCAGCAGTTACGGGGGACAAGGAATTCAGCCCCAGCATTTT.

The V call is TRBV20-1, the J call TRBJ1-4; D call uncertain. The CDR3 contains 11 residues. With 5 bases removed from V and 7 bases from J, the gap between germline ends came to 8 bases. The germline CDR1 and CDR2 sequences are DFQATT and SNEGSKA (reference sequence). CDR3 nucleotide sequence: TGCAGTGCTCTAAGTATTGAAAAACTGTTTTTT. Translated, it gives CSALSIEKLFF.

This clone has a handful of counts. The chain recombines TRBV6-5 with TRBJ1-2; D remains ambiguous. CDR1 is MNHEY and CDR2 is SVGAGI in the germline V gene. CDR3 length: 13 amino acids. The V and J ends lost 0 bases and 4 bases respectively, with 6 bases between them. CDR3 nucleotides: TGTGCCAGCAGTTACTCGGCAGCCTATGGCTACACCTTC. Translating it yields CASSYSAAYGYTF.

The chain has TRBV29-1 and TRBJ2-3; 9 nucleotides align to TRBD1. The CDR3 totals 16 residues. In germline, CDR1 is SQVTM, CDR2 ANQGSEA. Losses at the gene ends were 0 bases for V and 3 bases for J; bases not matched to a gene: 7. The CDR3 DNA follows: TGCAGCGTTGAAGACTGGGGACAGGGATTAACAGATACGCAGTATTTT. As protein: CSVEDWGQGLTDTQYF.

The chain recombines TRBV29-1 with TRBJ2-7; D unresolved. Germline V CDR1 and CDR2: SQVTM, ANQGSEA. V was trimmed by 7 bases and J by 0 bases, leaving 10 bases between them. The CDR3 is 12 residues long. The CDR3 protein is CSAASSSYEQYF. CDR3 DNA sequence: TGCAGCGCCGCCTCCAGCTCCTACGAGCAGTACTTC.

This chain connects TRBV30 to TRBJ2-5, with 7 positions matching TRBD1. With V trimmed by 3 bases and J by 5 bases, 6 bases remained unmatched. The CDR3 covers 13 residues. Germline lookup yields CDR1 GTSNPN and CDR2 SVGIG (reference sequence). The CDR3 nucleotides are TGTGCCTGGAGCGCGACAGGGATGGAGACCCAGTACTTC. It specifies CAWSATGMETQYF. The full variable domain, completed using reference TRBV30 and TRBJ2-5, is SQTIHQWPATLVQPVGSPLSLECTVEGTSNPNLYWYRQAAGRGLQLLFYSVGIGQISSEVPQNLSASRPQDRQFILSSKKLLLSDSGFYLCAWSATGMETQYFGPGTRLLVL.

This sequence joins TRBV27 and TRBJ2-3; 12 nucleotides align to TRBD2. The V segment lost 4 bases and the J segment 4 bases; nucleotides outside the gene matches: 3. The CDR3 is 15 amino acids. CDR1 is MNHEY, CDR2 SMNVEV, per germline (reference sequence). The CDR3 protein is CASSSSGGAADTQYF. The CDR3 bases are TGTGCCAGCAGTTCTAGCGGGGGGGCGGCAGATACGCAGTATTTT.

A single count supports this clone. The V call is TRBV10-1, the J call TRBJ1-1; 9 bases agree with TRBD1. The CDR3 is 11 amino acids. CDR1 and CDR2 (germline): WNHNN, SYGVQD (reference sequence). V shed 6 bases and J 12 bases; nucleotides not matched to a gene: 5. CDR3: CASRGTGPTFF. CDR3 sequence (DNA): TGCGCCAGCAGGGGGACAGGGCCAACTTTCTTT.

The chain links TRBV2 to TRBJ2-6; the D is unclear. Trimming left V 1 base short and J 4 bases short, with 8 bases between. This CDR3 is 15 amino acids long. Germline CDR1 reads SNHLY; CDR2 reads FYNNEI. CDR3 bases: TGTGCCAGCAGTGAAGGGGGATACGGGGCCAACGTCCTGACTTTC. The encoded protein is CASSEGGYGANVLTF.

A few counts support this clone. This chain links TRBV29-1 with TRBJ1-2, with 8 bases matching TRBD1. This CDR3 has 13 residues. V trimming: 7 bases; J trimming: 1 base; junction bases outside the gene matches: 5. Germline CDR1 is SQVTM and CDR2 is ANQGSEA. CDR3 region: CSAGTGDNYGYTF. The CDR3 nucleotides read TGCAGCGCTGGGACAGGTGATAACTATGGCTACACCTTC.

The genes are TRBV5-4 and TRBJ1-2; the match to TRBD1 covers 7 bases. The CDR3 is 15 residues long. V lost 0 bases and J lost 4; bases outside the gene matches: 6. Per the germline V gene, CDR1 is SGHNT and CDR2 is YYREEE (reference sequence). The DNA of the CDR3 is TGTGCCAGCAGCTTGGGACAGGGAGGAAGCTATGGCTACACCTTC. It encodes CASSLGQGGSYGYTF. Supplemented by reference TRBV5-4 and TRBJ1-2, the full variable domain reads ETGVTQSPTHLIKTRGQQVTLRCSSQSGHNTVSWYQQALGQGPQFIFQYYREEENGRGNFPPRFSGLQFPNYSSELNVNALELDDSALYLCASSLGQGGSYGYTFGSGTRLTVV.

The chain recombines TRBV9 with TRBJ1-4; D uncertain. Germline CDR1 and CDR2: SGDLS and YYNGEE. V was pared by 2 bases and J by 8 bases, with 13 bases between. The CDR3 runs 14 residues. CDR3 sequence (DNA): TGTGCCAGCAGCGTTGGTTATACGGGCGAAAAACTGTTTTTT. Protein product: CASSVGYTGEKLFF.

The J gene is TRBJ2-2, the V gene TRBV2, with TRBD1 matching 10 bases. The J segment lost 6 bases and the V segment lost 7 bases, leaving 11 bases of the junction unmatched. CDR3 length: 16 amino acids. The germline V gene encodes CDR1 SNHLY and CDR2 FYNNEI. DNA for the CDR3: TGTGCCAGCAATCCCCCGGGACAGGGGTTGTCCGGGGAGCTGTTTTTT. Translated, it gives CASNPPGQGLSGELFF.

The sample holds a few counts of this clone. V gene TRBV29-1 combines with J gene TRBJ2-5; unclear D gene. V dropped 4 bases and J dropped 5 bases, with 14 bases sitting between them. CDR1 and CDR2 (germline): SQVTM, ANQGSEA. The CDR3 totals 13 residues. In DNA, the CDR3 is TGCAGCGTTGCCTTTACGGATGTGGAGACCCAGTACTTC. The encoded protein is CSVAFTDVETQYF.

The chain has TRBV10-3 and TRBJ2-7; 9 positions agree with TRBD1. Germline V gene lookup returns CDR1 ENHRY and CDR2 SYGVKD. V shed 10 bases, J shed 3 bases, and the junction held 7 bases outside the gene matches. The CDR3 extends over 13 amino acids. The DNA for the CDR3 is TGTGCCACCGGGCAGACAGGGGGCTACGAGCAGTACTTC. Translated: CATGQTGGYEQYF.

The rearrangement links TRBV30 to TRBJ1-1, with D unresolved. Looked up from germline, CDR1 is GTSNPN and CDR2 is SVGIG (reference sequence). V lost 2 bases, J lost 11 bases, and 15 bases lay in between. This CDR3 is 12 amino acids long. As DNA, the CDR3 is TGTGCCTGGAGTAGTCAGCCATACGAGGCTTTCTTT. Its protein product is CAWSSQPYEAFF.

V gene TRBV5-1 combines with J gene TRBJ2-7, with 10 bases aligning to TRBD1. The V segment lost 1 base and the J segment 6 bases; nucleotides outside the gene matches: 7. This CDR3 has 15 amino acids. Germline V gene data show CDR1 as SGHRS and CDR2 as YFSETQ. CDR3 coding DNA: TGCGCCAGCAGCTTGAGGGACAGGGGAATTATCGAGCAGTACTTC. This gives the protein CASSLRDRGIIEQYF.

The chain has TRBV7-6 and TRBJ2-3, with TRBD2 matching 7 bases. This CDR3 has 14 amino acids. J was trimmed by 2 bases and V by 3 bases; bases with no gene match: 2. Germline V gene data show CDR1 as SGHVS and CDR2 as FNYEAQ. CDR3 region: CASSFGGNTDTQYF. In DNA, the CDR3 is TGTGCCAGCAGCTTCGGGGGGAACACAGATACGCAGTATTTT.

The rearrangement uses TRBV30 and TRBJ2-5; D is uncertain. The CDR3 has 12 residues. CDR1 GTSNPN and CDR2 SVGIG come from the germline V gene (reference sequence). V was shortened by 2 bases and J by 1 base, with 5 bases between the two germline ends. CDR3: CAWSWAQETQYF. The CDR3 bases are TGTGCCTGGAGTTGGGCCCAAGAGACCCAGTACTTC. Drawing the rest from reference TRBV30 and TRBJ2-5, the complete variable domain is SQTIHQWPATLVQPVGSPLSLECTVEGTSNPNLYWYRQAAGRGLQLLFYSVGIGQISSEVPQNLSASRPQDRQFILSSKKLLLSDSGFYLCAWSWAQETQYFGPGTRLLVL.

The chain employs TRBV11-2 and TRBJ1-6; the D is unclear. V lost 3 bases, J lost 8 bases, and 14 bases lay in between. CDR3 size: 15 residues. Germline assignment: CDR1 SGHAT and CDR2 FQNNGV. DNA for the CDR3: TGTGCCAGCAGCTTTAATTGGGGTTCGGATTCACCCCTCCACTTT. Its translation is CASSFNWGSDSPLHF.

The chain has TRBV6-5 and TRBJ1-2, with D possibly being TRBD1 (5 bases). The V gene's germline CDR1 is MNHEY and CDR2 SVGAGI. This CDR3 region has 13 residues. V lost 6 bases and J 3 bases, leaving 11 bases between the germline ends. CDR3 nucleotides: TGTGCCAGCAGCCGGGACCGGGACTATGGCTACACCTTC. This sequence encodes CASSRDRDYGYTF.

In its sample, this clone was seen a few times. The chain joins TRBV30 to TRBJ2-7; TRBD1 matches 9 bases. The V segment lost 0 bases and the J segment 4 bases; nucleotides outside the gene matches: 4. Per the germline V gene, CDR1 is GTSNPN and CDR2 is SVGIG (reference sequence). The CDR3 runs to 14 residues. The CDR3 region is CAWSVQGAFYEQYF. The CDR3 DNA follows: TGTGCCTGGAGTGTACAGGGGGCGTTTTACGAGCAGTACTTC.

The gene calls are TRBV29-1 and TRBJ2-1; TRBD2 agrees at 8 bases. The V and J ends lost 3 bases and 4 bases, in that order; junction bases with no gene match: 11. The CDR3 extends over 16 amino acids. From germline, CDR1 is SQVTM and CDR2 ANQGSEA. The CDR3 DNA follows: TGCAGCGTTGAGGGACGTGCGGGGGGCCAATACAATGAGCAGTTCTTC. This encodes CSVEGRAGGQYNEQFF.